The following is a TCR beta chain sequence with its context. At least ten counts were recorded for this clonotype. The antigen it binds to is not known. There are no base qualities to consult, and no much larger clone falls within one base. The V end loses 2 bases and the J end loses 6 bases, and a stretch of 2 bases separates them. The CDR3 contains 11 residues, cysteine and phenylalanine counted. Only the CDR3 part of the read is kept: 33 bases, read in frame from the first base. Reading the germline V gene gives CDR1 SGDLS and CDR2 YYNGEE. The Miltenyi Naive CD4+ T Cell Isolation kit was used to purify naive CD4+ T cells, and Tregs were depleted with CD25 microbeads. Tregs, naive and memory CD4+ T cells from tumor, blood and ipsilateral draining lymph nodes of five or six breast cancer patients underwent full-length TCR alpha and beta sequencing. Tumor tissue and lymph nodes obtained by ipsilateral axillary dissection were perfused with PBS, cut into small pieces and digested using collagenase I and hyaluronidase. A purity exceeding 90% was confirmed by FACS for the sorted cell populations.

The sample is drawn from a study (dated by TCRdb to the mid-2010s). General notes on the study: The study examined whether tumor-infiltrating Tregs in breast cancer are drawn from blood Tregs or arise in situ by conversion from other CD4+ T cell subsets. Broad study findings and their caveats: Validation in the larger cohort was restricted to a single TCR beta V-J rearrangement rather than whole repertoires. In terms of TCR gene usage, tumor memory CD4+ T cells clustered together with blood and lymph node memory CD4+ cells, as well as with lymph node naive CD4+ cells. The greatest overlap of tumor-infiltrating Treg TCR alpha and beta sequences was observed with tumor naive CD4+ T cells, followed by blood naive CD4+ T cells.

Full-length TCR variable regions were amplified by 5' RACE PCR with constant-region reverse primers, and semi-nested PCR with Nested Universal Primer A was subsequently performed. The ReliaPrep RNA Cell Miniprep System was used to extract total RNA, which was then reverse transcribed into 5'RACE-ready cDNA with the SMARTer RACE 5'/3' Kit. Multiplex adaptors were used to barcode full-length TCR alpha and beta libraries, and the barcoded libraries were sequenced on an Illumina MiSeq. From the authors' description of their analysis: Sequencing data were pooled across the five patients for each of nine subset-tissue groups and compared by unsupervised clustering of TCR gene usage. The Morisita-Horn index was used to calculate repertoire similarity, with shared sequences weighted by how much each contributed to each repertoire. Starting from the raw public reads, TCRdb applied fastp trimming at Q25, assembled clones with MiXCR and retained in-frame beta chains. One record per CDR3 amino acid sequence lists the most common genes and DNA. The authors' filters were not applied to this entry. This sample gives just over 60,000 distinct CDR3 sequences in total; around 30% of them show up just once. About 2.3% of the sample comes from the top ten.

The source material was tumor-infiltrating naive CD4+ T cells sorted from the breast tumor. The meaning of the sample's cell subset or site label: naive CD4+ T cells, CD4+CD45RA+CD25-. The sequence was obtained from a female donor with breast cancer. The V gene is TRBV9 and the J gene is TRBJ2-2; the D gene is unclear. CDR3 protein: CASSVAGELFF. DNA sequence: TGTGCCAGCAGCGTGGCCGGGGAGCTGTTTTTT.